The source of this TCR beta chain is a study of T cells in Graves' hyperthyroidism and ophthalmopathy. Study-level results: In simple terms, a model built on 13 V-J features told ophthalmopathy apart from stable hyperthyroidism. Blood samples included most of the expanded thyroid clonotypes exceeding 0.001.

Aged 18 to 65, the patients had hyperthyroidism that was newly diagnosed and had lasted under 2 months. The source material, RNA transcripts, was used to amplify TCR beta CDR3 regions. Carried out on the TCR CDR3, a first-round RT-PCR used the HTBI primer set. One entry per CDR3 protein, called by TCRdb with MiXCR from the multiplex PCR reads. Of about 400,000 distinct CDR3 sequences in the sample, approximately 25% were seen once. A remark on this clonotype: The antigen is unknown.

Sequences were obtained from blood. This sequence originates from a middle-aged man with Graves' hyperthyroidism.

DNA of the CDR3: TGTGCCAGCAGCCAATACTTGGACAGAACTAGCACAGATACGCAGTATTTT. Amino acid sequence: CASSQYLDRTSTDTQYF. This rearrangement joins TRBV3-1 to TRBJ2-3; TRBD1 is a possible D gene (6 bases). V was clipped by 2 bases and J by 0 bases, with 15 bases between them. Germline V gene sequence: CDR1 LGHDT, CDR2 YNNKEL (reference sequence). The CDR3 is 17 amino acids.